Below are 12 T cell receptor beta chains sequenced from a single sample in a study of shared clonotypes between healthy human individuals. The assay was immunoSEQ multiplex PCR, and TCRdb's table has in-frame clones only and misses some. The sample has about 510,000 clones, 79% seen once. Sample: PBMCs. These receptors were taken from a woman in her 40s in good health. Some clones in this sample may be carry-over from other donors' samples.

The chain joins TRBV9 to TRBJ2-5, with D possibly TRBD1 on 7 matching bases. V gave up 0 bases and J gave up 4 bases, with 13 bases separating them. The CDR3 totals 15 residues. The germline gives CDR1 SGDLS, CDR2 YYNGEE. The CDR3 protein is CASSVGQGGGETQYF. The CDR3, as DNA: TGTGCCAGCAGCGTAGGACAGGGAGGAGGAGAGACCCAGTACTTC.

The CDR3 DNA reads TGCAGCGTTGATTCTGCCAGTCCACAAGAGACCCAGTACTTC. This codes for CSVDSASPQETQYF. The chain carries TRBV29-1 and TRBJ2-5; D is undetermined. V shed 3 bases and J shed 2 bases, with 13 bases lying between them. The CDR3 is 14 amino acids. The germline V gene has CDR1 SQVTM and CDR2 ANQGSEA.

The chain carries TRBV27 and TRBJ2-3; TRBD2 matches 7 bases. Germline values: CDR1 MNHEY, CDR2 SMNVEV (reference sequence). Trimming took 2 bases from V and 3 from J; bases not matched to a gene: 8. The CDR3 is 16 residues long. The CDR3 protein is CASSLNIGGSTDTQYF. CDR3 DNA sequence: TGTGCCAGCAGTTTAAATATCGGGGGGTCAACAGATACGCAGTATTTT.

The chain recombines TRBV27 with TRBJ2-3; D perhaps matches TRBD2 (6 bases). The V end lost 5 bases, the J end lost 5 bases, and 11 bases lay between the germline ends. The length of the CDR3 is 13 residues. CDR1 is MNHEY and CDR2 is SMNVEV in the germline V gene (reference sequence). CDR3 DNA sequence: TGTGCCAGCAGTGTGGGGCGGGGAGATACGCAGTATTTT. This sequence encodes CASSVGRGDTQYF.

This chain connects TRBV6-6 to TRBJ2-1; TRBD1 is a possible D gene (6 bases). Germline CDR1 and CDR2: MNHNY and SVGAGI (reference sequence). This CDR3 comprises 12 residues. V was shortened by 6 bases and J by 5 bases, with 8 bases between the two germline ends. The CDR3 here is CASRTGHNEQFF. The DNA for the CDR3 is TGTGCCAGCAGAACAGGGCACAATGAGCAGTTCTTC.

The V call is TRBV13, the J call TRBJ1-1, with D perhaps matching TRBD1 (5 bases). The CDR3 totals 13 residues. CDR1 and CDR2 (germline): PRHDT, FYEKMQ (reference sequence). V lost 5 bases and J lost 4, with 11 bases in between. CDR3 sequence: CASSPGSGTEAFF. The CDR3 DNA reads TGTGCCAGCAGCCCAGGGTCGGGCACTGAAGCTTTCTTT.

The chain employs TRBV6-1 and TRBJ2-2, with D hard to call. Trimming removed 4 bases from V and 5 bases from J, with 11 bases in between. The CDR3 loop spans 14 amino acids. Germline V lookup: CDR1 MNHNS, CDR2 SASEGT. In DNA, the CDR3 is TGTGCCAGCAGTGGATCCCCAGGAACCGGGGAGCTGTTTTTT. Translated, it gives CASSGSPGTGELFF.

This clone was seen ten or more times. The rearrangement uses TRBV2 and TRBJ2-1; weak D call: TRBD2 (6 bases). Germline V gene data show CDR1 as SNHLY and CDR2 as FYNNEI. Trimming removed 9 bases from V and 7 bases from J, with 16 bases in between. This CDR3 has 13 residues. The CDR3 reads CARLGGNGNEQFF. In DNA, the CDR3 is TGTGCCAGGTTGGGGGGAAATGGGAATGAGCAGTTCTTC.

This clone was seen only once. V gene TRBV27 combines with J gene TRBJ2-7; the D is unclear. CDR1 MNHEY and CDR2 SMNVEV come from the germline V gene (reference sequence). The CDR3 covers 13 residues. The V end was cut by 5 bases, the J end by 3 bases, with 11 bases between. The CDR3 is CASSTGWGYEQYF. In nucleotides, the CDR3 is TGTGCCAGCAGTACCGGATGGGGCTACGAGCAGTACTTC.

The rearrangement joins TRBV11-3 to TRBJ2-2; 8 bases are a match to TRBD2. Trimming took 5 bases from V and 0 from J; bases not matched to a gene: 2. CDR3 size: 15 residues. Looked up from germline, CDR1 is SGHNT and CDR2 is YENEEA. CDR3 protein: CASSVSGTNTGELFF. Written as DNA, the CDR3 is TGTGCCAGCAGCGTTAGCGGGACGAACACCGGGGAGCTGTTTTTT.

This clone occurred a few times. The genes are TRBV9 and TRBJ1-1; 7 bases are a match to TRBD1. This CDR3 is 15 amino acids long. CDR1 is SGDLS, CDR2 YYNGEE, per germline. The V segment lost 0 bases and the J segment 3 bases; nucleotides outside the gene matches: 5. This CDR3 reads CASSVGDRVYTEAFF. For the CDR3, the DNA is TGTGCCAGCAGCGTAGGGGACAGAGTTTACACTGAAGCTTTCTTT.

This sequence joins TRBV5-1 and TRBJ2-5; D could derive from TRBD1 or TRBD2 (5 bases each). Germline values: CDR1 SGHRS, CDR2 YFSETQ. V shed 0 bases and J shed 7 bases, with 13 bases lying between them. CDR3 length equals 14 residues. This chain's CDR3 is CASSLDGGSWTQYF. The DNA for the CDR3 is TGCGCCAGCAGCTTGGATGGGGGTTCGTGGACCCAGTACTTC.